Below, 10 T cell receptor beta chains from the same sample are listed, as sequenced in a study of response to subunit inactivated influenza vaccine. TCRdb called the RT-PCR reads again in MiXCR, with one record for every CDR3 protein. The sample records under 950,000 distinct CDR3 sequences, less than 25% being singletons. This specimen was PBMCs from blood, taken about 5 days after vaccination. The source is a man aged 45-60 years who received an inactivated influenza vaccine.

The chain combines TRBV20-1 with TRBJ2-7; 8 bases fit TRBD2. Germline-derived CDR1 and CDR2 are DFQATT and SNEGSKA (reference sequence). The CDR3 covers 15 residues. J was trimmed by 3 bases and V by 3 bases; bases with no gene match: 10. The CDR3 DNA reads as TGCAGTGCTAGGTATCAGCGGGGGCCCTTCTACGAGCAGTACTTC. This translates into CSARYQRGPFYEQYF.

This clonotype was detected only a few times. V usage is TRBV12-3 or TRBV12-4 and J usage is TRBJ1-3; no clear D gene. This CDR3 region has 15 residues. V dropped 6 bases and J dropped 4 bases, with 16 bases sitting between them. Written as DNA, the CDR3 is TGTGCCAGCAGCGAAATAGGACGCCCCGGAAACACCATATATTTT. Protein sequence: CASSEIGRPGNTIYF.

This clonotype showed up just a few times. The chain has TRBV7-2 and TRBJ2-2, with TRBD1 matching over 9 bases. CDR3 length: 14 amino acids. CDR1 is SGHTA and CDR2 is FQGNSA in the germline V gene. J lost 4 bases, V lost 5 bases, and 2 bases had no gene match. The CDR3 reads CASSRQGVTGELFF. For the CDR3, the DNA is TGTGCCAGCAGCCGACAGGGGGTCACCGGGGAGCTGTTTTTT.

The sample holds a few counts of this clonotype. This chain connects TRBV20-1 to TRBJ2-7, with a weak D call TRBD1 (7 bases). The germline V and J ends were trimmed by 3 bases and 3 bases, with 12 bases remaining between them. CDR3 length equals 13 residues. Germline-derived CDR1 and CDR2 are DFQATT and SNEGSKA (reference sequence). The CDR3, as DNA: TGCAGTGCTAGTTTCAGGGGGGACTACGAGCAGTACTTC. This codes for CSASFRGDYEQYF.

The rearrangement links TRBV6-1 to TRBJ2-7; 7 nucleotides line up with TRBD1. V shed 3 bases and J 0 bases; nucleotides not matched to a gene: 14. The germline V gene has CDR1 MNHNS and CDR2 SASEGT. The length of the CDR3 is 18 residues. This CDR3 reads CASSDTLFRDSSSYEQYF. The CDR3 bases are TGTGCCAGCAGTGATACACTTTTCCGGGACAGCAGCTCCTACGAGCAGTACTTC.

The CDR3 loop reads CASSSTGASNTGELFF. The CDR3 bases are TGTGCCAGCAGCTCGACAGGGGCCTCGAACACCGGGGAGCTGTTTTTT. This chain connects TRBV7-2 to TRBJ2-2, with 8 nucleotides matching TRBD1. Trimming at V came to 4 bases and at J to 0 bases, leaving 4 bases not matched to a gene. Germline values: CDR1 SGHTA, CDR2 FQGNSA. The CDR3 runs to 16 residues.

CDR3 protein: CSAHGRVVTDTQYF. CDR3 coding DNA: TGCAGTGCTCATGGCAGGGTTGTCACAGATACGCAGTATTTT. The chain combines TRBV20-1 with TRBJ2-3; TRBD1 is a possible D gene (5 bases). V was trimmed by 5 bases and J by 2 bases, leaving 14 bases between them. The germline V gene has CDR1 DFQATT and CDR2 SNEGSKA (reference sequence). This CDR3 spans 14 amino acids.

The chain has TRBV6-1 and TRBJ2-7; the D gene could be TRBD1 or TRBD2 (6 bases each). Trimming removed 2 bases at V and 6 bases at J, with 14 bases between. CDR3 length equals 14 residues. CDR1 is MNHNS and CDR2 is SASEGT in the germline V gene. CDR3: CASSELTGGGEQYF. The CDR3 bases are TGTGCCAGCAGTGAACTAACAGGAGGGGGCGAGCAGTACTTC.

In this sample, this clonotype turned up a few times. The chain recombines TRBV29-1 with TRBJ2-3; D gene uncertain. The CDR3 loop spans 15 amino acids. CDR1 is SQVTM and CDR2 is ANQGSEA in the germline V gene. Trimming shortened V by 0 bases and J by 4 bases, and 14 bases separated the two germline ends. CDR3 nucleotides: TGCAGCGTTGAAGAGCTTTTAGGGATTGCAGATACGCAGTATTTT. Protein product: CSVEELLGIADTQYF.

CDR3 DNA: TGTGCCAGCAGCCAAGATGGGGCTAGCGGGGGCCAAGAGACCCAGTTCTTC. It codes for CASSQDGASGGQETQFF. V gene TRBV4-2 combines with J gene TRBJ2-5, with 10 positions matching TRBD2. Judging by the DNA end, TRBJ2-1 fits better; the J call may be wrong. Looked up from germline, CDR1 is LGHNA and CDR2 is YNFKEQ. This CDR3 comprises 17 residues.